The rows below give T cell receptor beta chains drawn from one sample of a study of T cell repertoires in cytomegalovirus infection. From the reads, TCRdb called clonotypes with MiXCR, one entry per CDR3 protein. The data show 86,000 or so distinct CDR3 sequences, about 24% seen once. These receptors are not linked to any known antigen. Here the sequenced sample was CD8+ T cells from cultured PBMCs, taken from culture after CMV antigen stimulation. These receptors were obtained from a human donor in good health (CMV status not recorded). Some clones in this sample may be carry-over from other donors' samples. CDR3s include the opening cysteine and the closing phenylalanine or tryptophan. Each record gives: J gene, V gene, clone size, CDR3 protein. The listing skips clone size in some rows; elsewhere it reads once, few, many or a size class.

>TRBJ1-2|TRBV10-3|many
CAISEFSQDGYTF
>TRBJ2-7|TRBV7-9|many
CASSPRGASYEQYF
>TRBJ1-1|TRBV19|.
CASSIFLEAFF
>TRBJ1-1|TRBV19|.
CASSMLLMNTEAFF
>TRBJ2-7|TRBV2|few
CASIGGDRSYEQYF
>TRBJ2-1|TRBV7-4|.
CASSLRLAGVTRSYEQFF
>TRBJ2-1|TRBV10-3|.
CAISAGGEYNEQFF
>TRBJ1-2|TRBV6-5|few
CASHAGMGGYTF
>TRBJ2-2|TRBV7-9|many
CASSPREGARIGELFF
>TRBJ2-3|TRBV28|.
CASSLGTSGGAVDTQYF
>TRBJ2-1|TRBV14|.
CASSPFTGGRNEQFF
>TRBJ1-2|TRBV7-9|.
CASSGGHTYGDYGYTF
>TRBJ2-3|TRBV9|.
CASSPTLGSSITDTQYF
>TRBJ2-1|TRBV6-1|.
CASSEFAGGSSYNEQFF
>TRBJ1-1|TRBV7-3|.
CASSRQGSTEAFF
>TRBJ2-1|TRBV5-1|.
CASSLGTQQFF
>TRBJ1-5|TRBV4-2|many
CASSPELESNQPQHF
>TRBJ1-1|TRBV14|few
CASSLPGTGSTEAFF
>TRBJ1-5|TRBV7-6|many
CASSLDRDNQPQHF